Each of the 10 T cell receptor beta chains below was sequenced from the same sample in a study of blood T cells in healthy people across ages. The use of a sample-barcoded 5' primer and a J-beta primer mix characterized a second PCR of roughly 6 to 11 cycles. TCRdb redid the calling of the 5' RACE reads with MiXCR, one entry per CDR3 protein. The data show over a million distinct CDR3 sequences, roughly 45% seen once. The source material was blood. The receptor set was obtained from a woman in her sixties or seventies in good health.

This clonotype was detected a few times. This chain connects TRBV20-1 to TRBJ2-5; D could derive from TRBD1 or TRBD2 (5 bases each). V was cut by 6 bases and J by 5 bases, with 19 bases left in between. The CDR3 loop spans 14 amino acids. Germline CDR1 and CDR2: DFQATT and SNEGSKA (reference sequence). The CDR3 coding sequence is TGCAGTGCCCCTGGGGACGGAGAATGGGAGACCCAGTACTTC. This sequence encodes CSAPGDGEWETQYF.

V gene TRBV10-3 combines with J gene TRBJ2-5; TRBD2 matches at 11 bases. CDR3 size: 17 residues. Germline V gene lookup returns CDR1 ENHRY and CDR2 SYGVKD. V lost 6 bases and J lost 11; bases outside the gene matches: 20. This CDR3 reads CAISPTILAGEDNEQYF. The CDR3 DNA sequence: TGTGCCATCAGCCCAACTATACTAGCGGGAGAGGACAATGAGCAGTACTTC.

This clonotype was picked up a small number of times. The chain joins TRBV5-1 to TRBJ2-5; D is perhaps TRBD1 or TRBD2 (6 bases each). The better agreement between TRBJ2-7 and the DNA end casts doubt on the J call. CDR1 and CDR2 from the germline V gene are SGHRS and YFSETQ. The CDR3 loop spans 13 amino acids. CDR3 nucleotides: TGCGCCAGCAGCGCGGAGGGGGTGTACGAGCAGTACTTC. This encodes CASSAEGVYEQYF.

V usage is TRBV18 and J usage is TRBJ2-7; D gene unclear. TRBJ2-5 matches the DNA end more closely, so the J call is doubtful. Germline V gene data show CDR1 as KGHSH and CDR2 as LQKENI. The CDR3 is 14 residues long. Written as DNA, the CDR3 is TGTGCCAGCTCACCCGACCCGATGGTGGAGACCCAGTACTTC. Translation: CASSPDPMVETQYF.

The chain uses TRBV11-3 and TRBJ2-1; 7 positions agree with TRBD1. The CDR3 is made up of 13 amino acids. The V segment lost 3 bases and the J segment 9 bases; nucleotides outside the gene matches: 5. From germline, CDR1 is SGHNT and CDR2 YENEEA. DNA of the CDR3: TGTGCCAGCAGCTTCGAACAGGGGAGTGAGCAGTTCTTC. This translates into CASSFEQGSEQFF.

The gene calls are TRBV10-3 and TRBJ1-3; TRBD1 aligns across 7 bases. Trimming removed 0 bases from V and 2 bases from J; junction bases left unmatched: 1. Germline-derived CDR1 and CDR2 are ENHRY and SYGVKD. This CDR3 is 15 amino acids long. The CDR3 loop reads CAISESGGAGNTIYF. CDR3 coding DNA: TGTGCCATCAGTGAGTCAGGGGGCGCTGGAAACACCATATATTTT.

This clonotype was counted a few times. DNA of the CDR3: TGTGCCAGCAGTTTACGGGGGGTCCAGGAGACCCAGTACTTC. Encoded protein: CASSLRGVQETQYF. The genes are TRBV12-3 or TRBV12-4 and TRBJ2-5; 7 bases match TRBD2. CDR3 length: 14 residues. The trim removed 2 bases at V and 5 bases at J, leaving 5 bases unmatched.

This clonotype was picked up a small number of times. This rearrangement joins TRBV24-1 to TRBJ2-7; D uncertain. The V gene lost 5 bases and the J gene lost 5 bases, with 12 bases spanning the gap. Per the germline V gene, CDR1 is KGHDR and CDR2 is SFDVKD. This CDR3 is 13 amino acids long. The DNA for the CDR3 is TGTGCCACCAGTGGGCAGGATGCGGACGAGCAGTACTTC. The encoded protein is CATSGQDADEQYF.

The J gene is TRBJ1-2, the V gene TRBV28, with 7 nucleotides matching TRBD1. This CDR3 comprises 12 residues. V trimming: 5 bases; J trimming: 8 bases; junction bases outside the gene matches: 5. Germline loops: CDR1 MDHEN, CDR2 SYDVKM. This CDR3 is CASSQPTGGYTF. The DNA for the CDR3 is TGTGCCAGCAGTCAACCGACAGGGGGCTACACCTTC.

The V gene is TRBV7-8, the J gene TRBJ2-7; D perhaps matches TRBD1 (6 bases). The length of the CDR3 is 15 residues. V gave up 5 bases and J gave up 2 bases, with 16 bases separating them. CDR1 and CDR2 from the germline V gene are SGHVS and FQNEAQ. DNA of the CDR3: TGTGCCAGCAGCCCAAGGGACACCCTGACCTACGAGCAGTACTTC. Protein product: CASSPRDTLTYEQYF.